This T cell receptor beta chain was recorded in a study of T cells after yellow fever vaccination. One entry per CDR3 protein results from TCRdb running MiXCR on the 5' RACE reads. The table lists about 310,000 distinct CDR3 sequences, around 4% of them singletons. Many counts were recorded for this clonotype. The sequencing used PBMCs, collected on the day of the yellow fever booster vaccination. The source of this sequence is a young man who received the YFV17D yellow fever vaccine.

The DNA of the CDR3 is TGTGCCAGCAGCCCACCGGGGACAGATCTTGAAAAACTGTTTTTT. Its translation is CASSPPGTDLEKLFF. The chain is built from TRBV11-2 and TRBJ1-4; 7 nucleotides line up with TRBD1. The J segment lost 7 bases and the V segment lost 5 bases, leaving 10 bases of the junction unmatched. Germline V lookup: CDR1 SGHAT, CDR2 FQNNGV. The length of the CDR3 is 15 residues.